A single T cell receptor beta chain is shown here with its context. Its target is unknown. The germline gives CDR1 MNHNS, CDR2 SASEGT. The CDR3 has 15 amino acids. V shed 5 bases, J shed 4 bases, and the junction held 4 bases outside the gene matches. This specimen comes from a study of glioma-infiltrating T cells. Findings of the study overall: Non-neoplastic patients had below-expected tissue-blood divergence, while all gliomas exceeded expectation. Tissue and blood shared very few CDR3 sequences.

TCR alpha and beta CDR3 regions were amplified from RNA using iRepertoire nested multiplex PCR. For one-step reverse transcription and amplification, about 85-400 ng of tissue mRNA or PBMC total RNA was used. TCRdb reanalysed the multiplex PCR reads using MiXCR and keeps one entry per CDR3 protein. The data show fewer than 200,000 distinct CDR3 sequences, more than 30% seen once. This receptor was identified in a human donor with low-grade glioma or glioblastoma, undergoing nonglioma brain surgery, or in good health (not recorded which). Sequencing used glioma tissue, nonneoplastic brain tissue, or PBMCs (not recorded which). V usage is TRBV6-1 and J usage is TRBJ2-1, with 11 bases that match TRBD2. The CDR3 region has the DNA TGTGCCAGCAGTCCCCTAGCGGGAGGATACAATGAGCAGTTCTTC. Its translation is CASSPLAGGYNEQFF.